The 18 T cell receptor beta chains presented below share a single source sample, sequenced in a study of blood T cell repertoires in COVID-19. The data were produced by immunoSEQ multiplex PCR, yet TCRdb's version contains in-frame clones alone and is incomplete. The sample has about 150,000 clones; 85% to 95% are singletons. Sequencing input: peripheral blood. Receptors were obtained from a man between 50 and 59 years old with acute or convalescent COVID-19.

The J gene is TRBJ2-4, the V gene TRBV19; 9 bases agree with TRBD2. J lost 4 bases, V lost 3 bases, and 10 bases had no gene match. This CDR3 is built from 17 residues. Germline V gene data show CDR1 as LNHDA and CDR2 as SQIVND (reference sequence). The CDR3 region is CASSIESWREGKNIQYF. CDR3 in DNA: TGTGCCAGTAGTATTGAGTCTTGGCGGGAGGGGAAAAACATTCAGTACTTC.

CDR3: CASSARKGAGNSPLHF. The CDR3 DNA follows: TGTGCCAGCAGTGCTCGGAAGGGGGCGGGTAATTCACCCCTCCACTTT. This sequence joins TRBV27 and TRBJ1-6, with 7 bases lining up with TRBD1. Germline-derived CDR1 and CDR2 are MNHEY and SMNVEV (reference sequence). J lost 6 bases, V lost 5 bases, and 10 bases had no gene match. The CDR3 consists of 16 residues.

The chain employs TRBV4-1 and TRBJ1-3; 9 bases fit TRBD1. The CDR3 totals 16 residues. The V and J ends lost 4 bases and 4 bases, in that order; junction bases with no gene match: 8. The V gene's germline CDR1 is MGHRA and CDR2 YSYEKL. The CDR3 here is CASSPGDRVTGNTIYF. CDR3 nucleotides: TGCGCCAGCAGCCCTGGGGACAGGGTTACCGGAAACACCATATATTTT.

The rearrangement links TRBV6-5 to TRBJ1-2; D is perhaps TRBD1 (6 bases). Deletions cut 2 bases from V and 8 bases from J, with 21 bases between. From germline, CDR1 is MNHEY and CDR2 SVGAGI. This CDR3 region has 16 residues. The CDR3 coding sequence is TGTGCCAGCAGTTACCCGGACGGGACACGGTCGGGAGGCTACACCTTC. Encoded protein: CASSYPDGTRSGGYTF.

The CDR3 region has the DNA TGTGCCACCTCCCGGGGGGACACAGATACGCAGTATTTT. As protein: CATSRGDTDTQYF. The chain combines TRBV15 with TRBJ2-3; 7 nucleotides match TRBD2. This CDR3 comprises 13 residues. Per the germline V gene, CDR1 is LNHNV and CDR2 is YYDKDF (reference sequence). V was clipped by 8 bases and J by 2 bases; unmatched bases: 4.

The J gene is TRBJ2-7, the V gene TRBV28; maybe TRBD1 (6 bases). Trimming left V 6 bases short and J 4 bases short, with 10 bases between. Germline CDR1 reads MDHEN; CDR2 reads SYDVKM. This CDR3 is built from 12 residues. In nucleotides, the CDR3 is TGTGCCAGCAGACAACAGGGTTACGAGCAGTACTTC. It is translated as CASRQQGYEQYF.

The genes are TRBV12-3 or TRBV12-4 and TRBJ2-7; no clear D. Trimming took 4 bases from V and 3 from J, leaving 4 bases between them. The CDR3 runs to 11 residues. CDR3 sequence reads: CASSSYYEQYF. The CDR3 region has the DNA TGTGCCAGCAGTTCCTACTACGAGCAGTACTTC.

The gene calls are TRBV5-4 and TRBJ2-1; TRBD1 matches at 8 bases. This CDR3 is 15 amino acids long. Germline values: CDR1 SGHNT, CDR2 YYREEE (reference sequence). V lost 2 bases to trimming and J lost 4 bases; unmatched junction nucleotides: 5. Here the CDR3 reads CASSFRGDRYNEQFF. The CDR3 coding sequence is TGTGCCAGCAGCTTTCGAGGGGACAGGTACAATGAGCAGTTCTTC.

The J gene is TRBJ2-7, the V gene TRBV3-1 (or the pseudogene TRBV3-2); TRBD2 matches 7 bases. The CDR3 has 15 residues. Germline-derived CDR1 and CDR2 are LGHDT and YNNKEL (reference sequence). V shed 1 base, J shed 2 bases, and the junction held 5 bases outside the gene matches. Here the CDR3 DNA reads TGTGCCAGCAGCCAAGGTCTAGCGGAGGCCTACGAGCAGTACTTC. Translating it yields CASSQGLAEAYEQYF.

This clone was counted a single time. This chain connects TRBV24-1 to TRBJ2-3; D might be TRBD2 (5 bases). The ends were cut back, 5 bases at V and 5 bases at J, with 19 bases in the middle. Germline loops: CDR1 KGHDR, CDR2 SFDVKD. This CDR3 has 16 amino acids. CDR3 in amino acids: CATSGAGPGIGDTQYF. As DNA, the CDR3 is TGTGCCACCAGTGGTGCGGGCCCGGGGATTGGAGATACGCAGTATTTT.

The chain has TRBV18 and TRBJ2-3, with unresolved D. The CDR3 is 14 amino acids. Trimming cost V 4 bases and J 2 bases, with 10 bases left between them. CDR1 is KGHSH and CDR2 is LQKENI in the germline V gene. The CDR3 loop is CASSLPPNTDTQYF. Here the CDR3 DNA reads TGTGCCAGCTCACTACCCCCTAACACAGATACGCAGTATTTT.

The chain couples TRBV7-9 to TRBJ1-5; no firm D call. This CDR3 is 15 amino acids long. CDR1 and CDR2 (germline): SEHNR, FQNEAQ (reference sequence). The V end lost 1 base, the J end lost 5 bases, and 12 bases lay between the germline ends. CDR3 DNA sequence: TGTGCCAGCAGCTTAGGGGCAGCCCGAGATCAGCCCCAGCATTTT. The encoded protein is CASSLGAARDQPQHF.

The chain has TRBV5-1 and TRBJ2-3, with D tentatively TRBD2 (6 bases). Germline assignment: CDR1 SGHRS and CDR2 YFSETQ. The CDR3 is made up of 15 amino acids. V dropped 0 bases and J dropped 2 bases, with 10 bases sitting between them. The CDR3 region is CASSLGGGPTDTQYF. Here the CDR3 DNA reads TGCGCCAGCAGCTTGGGGGGAGGCCCCACAGATACGCAGTATTTT. Looking up the rest from reference TRBV5-1 and TRBJ2-3 gives the full variable domain: KAGVTQTPRYLIKTRGQQVTLSCSPISGHRSVSWYQQTPGQGLQFLFEYFSETQRNKGNFPGRFSGRQFSNSRSEMNVSTLELGDSALYLCASSLGGGPTDTQYFGPGTRLTVL.

The CDR3: CSVRQGADTGELFF. CDR3 coding DNA: TGCAGCGTACGACAGGGGGCGGACACCGGGGAGCTGTTTTTT. This chain connects TRBV29-1 to TRBJ2-2; TRBD1 matches at 10 bases. The V gene's germline CDR1 is SQVTM and CDR2 ANQGSEA. The CDR3 contains 14 residues. Trimming removed 6 bases from V and 3 bases from J; junction bases left unmatched: 4.

The CDR3 spells CATSREQGAKGEQYF. In DNA, the CDR3 is TGTGCCACCAGCAGAGAGCAAGGGGCGAAGGGCGAGCAGTACTTC. The chain recombines TRBV15 with TRBJ2-7, with a possible D match to TRBD1 (5 bases). This CDR3 has 15 amino acids. Germline V gene sequence: CDR1 LNHNV, CDR2 YYDKDF (reference sequence). Between the trimmed V and J ends, which lost 0 bases and 6 bases, there was a span of 15 bases.

The chain joins TRBV27 to TRBJ2-7, with 8 bases that match TRBD2. CDR1 and CDR2 (germline): MNHEY, SMNVEV (reference sequence). The CDR3 has 14 amino acids. The J segment lost 2 bases and the V segment lost 6 bases, leaving 6 bases of the junction unmatched. The DNA for the CDR3 is TGTGCCAGCAGATTACTAGCGGAACCCTACGAGCAGTACTTC. Translated: CASRLLAEPYEQYF.

V is TRBV19 and J is TRBJ1-5; 10 nucleotides agree with TRBD1. Germline trimming cut 5 bases from V and 6 bases from J; bases unmatched to any gene: 7. This CDR3 is 15 amino acids long. Germline V lookup: CDR1 LNHDA, CDR2 SQIVND (reference sequence). Written as DNA, the CDR3 is TGTGCCAGTAGTTCGAGGACAGGGGGTGGTCAGCCCCAGCATTTT. As protein: CASSSRTGGGQPQHF.

The chain is built from TRBV19 and TRBJ1-5; D not certain. Trimming cost V 8 bases and J 3 bases, with 20 bases left between them. Germline-derived CDR1 and CDR2 are LNHDA and SQIVND (reference sequence). The CDR3 is 16 residues long. The CDR3 DNA is TGTGCCAGTGGAGCCTATGGGTTCGAGGACAATCAGCCCCAGCATTTT. It translates to CASGAYGFEDNQPQHF. The full variable domain, with the rest looked up from reference TRBV19 and TRBJ1-5, is DGGITQSPKYLFRKEGQNVTLSCEQNLNHDAMYWYRQDPGQGLRLIYYSQIVNDFQKGDIAEGYSVSREKKESFPLTVTSAQKNPTAFYLCASGAYGFEDNQPQHFGDGTRLSIL.